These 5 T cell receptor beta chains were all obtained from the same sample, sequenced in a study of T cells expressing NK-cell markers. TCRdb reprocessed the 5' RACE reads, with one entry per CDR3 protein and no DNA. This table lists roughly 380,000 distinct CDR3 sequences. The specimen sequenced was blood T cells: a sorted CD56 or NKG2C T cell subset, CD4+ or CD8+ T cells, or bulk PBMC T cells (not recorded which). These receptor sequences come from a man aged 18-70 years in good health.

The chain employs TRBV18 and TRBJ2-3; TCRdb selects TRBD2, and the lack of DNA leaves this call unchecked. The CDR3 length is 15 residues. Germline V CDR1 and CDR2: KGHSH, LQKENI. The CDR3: CASSDRLAGADTQYF.

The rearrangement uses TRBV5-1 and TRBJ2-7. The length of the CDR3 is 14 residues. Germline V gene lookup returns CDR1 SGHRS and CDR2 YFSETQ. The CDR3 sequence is CASSGQGQLREQYF.

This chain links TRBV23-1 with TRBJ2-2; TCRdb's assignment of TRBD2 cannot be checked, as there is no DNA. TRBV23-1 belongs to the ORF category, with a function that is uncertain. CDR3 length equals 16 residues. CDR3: CASSQVRDSNTGELFF.

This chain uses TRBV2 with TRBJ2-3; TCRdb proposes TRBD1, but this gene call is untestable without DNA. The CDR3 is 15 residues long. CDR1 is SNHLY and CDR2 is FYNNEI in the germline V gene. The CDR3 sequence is CASKRGAVNTDTQYF.

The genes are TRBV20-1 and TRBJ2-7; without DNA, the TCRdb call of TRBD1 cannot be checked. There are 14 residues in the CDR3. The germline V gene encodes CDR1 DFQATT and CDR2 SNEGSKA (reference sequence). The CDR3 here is CSGIPGGASYEQYF.